This note documents a single T cell receptor (beta chain) sequence. The sample comes from a study of blood T cell repertoires in COVID-19. In the authors' methods: By means of reference gene primer amplification, nucleated cell counts were estimated. TCRdb keeps only in-frame clones here, not all; method: immunoSEQ multiplex PCR. That table furnishes V, J and clone size, whereas the DNA furnished D and trimming. The profile shows roughly 250,000 clones, about 87% of them singletons. V dropped 1 base and J dropped 5 bases, with 6 bases sitting between them. Looked up from germline, CDR1 is SGHAT and CDR2 is FQNNGV. The CDR3 loop spans 13 amino acids.

The chain combines TRBV11-2 with TRBJ1-5; D is uncertain. The sequenced sample consisted of PBMCs or T cells enriched from blood (not recorded which). This receptor was identified in a middle-aged woman who had been exposed to COVID-19. CDR3 sequence (DNA): TGTGCCAGCAGCTTAGGGCGGGATCAGCCCCAGCATTTT. Protein product: CASSLGRDQPQHF.